The sequence of this T cell receptor beta chain was determined in a study of identical twins (dated by TCRdb to about 2016). Background for the entire study: The study deep-sequenced TCR alpha and beta repertoires from monozygotic twins, unrelated adults of various ages and cord blood to test whether fetal clonotypes persist. To rule out contamination, replicate twin experiments were performed at different times with different library preparation protocols. Results the study describes overall, beyond this receptor: Fewer insertions were carried by abundant cord blood beta clonotypes; a weaker similar trend was observed in young adult naive repertoires, while no such trend was observed in memory repertoires. Zero-insertion analyses could be partly confounded by invariant T cells such as MAIT and iNKT, although diverse VJ usage argued against such confounding for most clonotypes. Because the same donors could not be followed over many years, conclusions were based on cross-sectional statistical analysis. Compared with coincidental sharing between unrelated individuals, an excess of low generation-probability sequences was observed among out-of-frame TCR alpha sequences shared between twins. In beta out-of-frame sequences, excess twin sharing was weaker, because having fewer shared sequences lowered the signal-to-noise ratio. In monozygotic twins, recombination models systematically underestimated out-of-frame TCR alpha sharing, but the models matched the sharing seen between unrelated individuals.

Library prep was done by 5' RACE. Data came from an Illumina HiSeq 2000. Template switching added a universal primer binding site, and the final cDNA carried a unique molecular identifier that allowed TCR cDNA molecules to be counted accurately. Specific primers in the conserved constant-segment region were used to synthesize first-strand cDNA for TCR alpha and beta chains. To control for contamination, each cDNA library was double barcoded with a SMART-Mk sample barcode plus Illumina barcodes. TruSeq adapter sequences and Illumina sample barcodes were added in two successive PCR steps. The Illumina HiSeq platform was used with custom primers to sequence TCR alpha and beta cDNA libraries. The paper's data handling went like this. MiGEC was used to process raw reads and extract unique molecular identifiers, and MiXCR was used to find CDR3 positions. For each individual, recombination models were inferred using an EM algorithm with the repgenHMM and IGoR tools. The tcR package in R was used for shared clonotype analysis, with sharing normalized by the product of cloneset sizes. To study raw recombination free of thymic and clonal selection effects, out-of-frame nonproductive sequences were analyzed. Through fastp at Q25 and MiXCR, TCRdb rebuilt clones from the public reads, retaining in-frame beta chains. All rows with the same CDR3 protein become a single entry with the most common DNA and genes. TCRdb's processing, not the authors' own work, is the source of the V and J calls. Recorded for this sample are approximately 150,000 distinct CDR3 sequences; approximately 4% of them occurred a single time. The ten largest clones represent 8.1% of the sample.

All donors were healthy Caucasians. Miltenyi CD45RO+ enrichment and human naive T-cell isolation kits were used to isolate memory (CD45RO+) and naive T cells from PBMC. The table lists this clonotype with many counts. It has no known antigen specificity. It has no much larger one-base neighbor in the sample; base qualities were not kept. Measured from the cysteine to the phenylalanine, the CDR3 is 13 residues long. The retained sequence is limited to the CDR3, 39 bases, with the frame set at the first base. The CDR1 and CDR2 encoded by the germline V gene are SQVTM and ANQGSEA. This receptor chain uses TRBV29-1 and TRBJ1-4; TRBD1 is a weak D gene call, 6 bases matching. The TCR sequence derives from a man between 18 and 35 years old in good health. Sequenced input: memory T cells sorted from blood. Explained via the paper, the cell subset or site label denotes: CD45RO+ enriched T cells. The nucleotide sequence reads TGCAGTGCAAACGGGGGGCGGGGTGAAAAACTGTTTTTT. Its protein reads: CSANGGRGEKLFF.